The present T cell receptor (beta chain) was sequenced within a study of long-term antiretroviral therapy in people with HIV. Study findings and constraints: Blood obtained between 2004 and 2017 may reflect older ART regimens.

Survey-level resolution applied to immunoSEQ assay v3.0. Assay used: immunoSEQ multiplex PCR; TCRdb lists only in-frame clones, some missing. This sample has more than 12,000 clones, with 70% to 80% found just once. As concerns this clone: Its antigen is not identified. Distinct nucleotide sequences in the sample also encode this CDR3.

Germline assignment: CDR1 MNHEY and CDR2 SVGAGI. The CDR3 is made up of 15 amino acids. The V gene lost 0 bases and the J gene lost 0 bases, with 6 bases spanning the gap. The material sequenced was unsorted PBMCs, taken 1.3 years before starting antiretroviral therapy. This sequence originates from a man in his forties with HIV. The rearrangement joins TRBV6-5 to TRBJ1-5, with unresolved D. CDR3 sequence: CASSYSGNSNQPQHF. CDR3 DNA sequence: TGTGCCAGCAGTTACTCGGGTAATAGCAATCAGCCCCAGCATTTT.